The text below deals with one TCR beta chain. No antigen is known for it. In total, 600 or so healthy bone marrow donors made up the cohort. All cohort members were sampled while nominally healthy, although unrecorded immune exposures were likely present. The donor was CMV seropositive and was included in the group of around 300 seropositive cohort members. A peripheral blood sample was provided by each donor, and peripheral blood mononuclear cells were used for TCR beta sequencing. The Qiagen DNeasy Blood Extraction Kit was used to extract genomic DNA from the blood cell samples. The germline V gene (reference sequence) sets CDR1 to GTSNPN and CDR2 to SVGIG. Reading from cysteine to phenylalanine, the CDR3 counts 12 amino acids. Left in the record is the CDR3 DNA by itself, 36 bases read in frame from the first base. V gives up 5 bases and J gives up 6 bases, and the segment between their germline ends measures 13 bases.

The data were obtained in a study of cytomegalovirus exposure and HLA in healthy donors (dated by TCRdb to about 2017). Notes on the research overall: According to an earlier analysis of 550 to 700 of the donors, some 180 million T cells yielded roughly 110 million unique TCR beta sequences and about 280 Gb of sequence data. Roughly 300 gigabases of sequencing data and some 85 million unique TCR sequences were included in an early release covering about 700 HLA-typed donors. Of the 300 to 500 genotyped donors, 75% to 85% were placed in the genetic ancestry cluster associated with self-reported Caucasian donors. The study was designed to test whether signatures of past pathogen exposure could be identified by cataloging public T cell receptors. Using immunosequencing, the study profiled T cell repertoires from 666 subjects and related those repertoires to cytomegalovirus serostatus. Along with the roughly 670-subject first cohort, a separate validation cohort of more than 90 different subjects was used. High-throughput TCR immunosequencing, statistical association of individual TCRs with disease status, and machine learning were combined to predict cytomegalovirus infection status. A later analysis re-examined previously published TCR beta repertoires from 610 or so donors and added high-resolution HLA genotyping to investigate patterns of TCR occurrence. Rather than drawing on any new phenotypic data, the later analysis identified candidate immune exposures from TCR beta sequences and the way those sequences occurred across donors. An earlier analysis of several hundred of the donors applied high-throughput TCR beta sequencing to assess whether each TCR beta V gene segment acted as functional or pseudogenic. Donor age, sex, ethnicity and CMV serostatus were compiled together with the repertoire data. A later genetic analysis used genome-wide SNP genotypes for about 65% of the roughly 700 donors, treating that subset as a discovery cohort. Every repertoire in the discovery cohort had been generated on one and the same sequencing platform. Both class I and class II loci were covered by HLA typing, at four-digit resolution. The number of typed donors differed by locus: about 629-630 for A, B, C, DRB1 and DQB1; approximately 540 for DQA1; approximately 600 for DPA1; and some 430 for DPB1. About five DR-DQ haplotypes were treated as single units for association and clustering because of strong linkage in the cohort. Across roughly 420 genotyped donors of the cohort, an average of about 250,000 unique TCR beta nucleotide sequences per donor were sequenced, and 15% to 20% of those sequences were non-productive. Study-wide findings and limitations: Compared with the approximately 720-donor mean, donors in an Asian-associated ancestry cluster had fewer N-insertions in productive TCRs, according to a later genetic analysis. Strong co-occurrence of HLA alleles, especially DR and DQ, made assigning TCR associations to individual alleles difficult. The sequencing pipeline was judged likely to have produced a cluster of highly shared sequence variants as a technical artifact. The authors suggested that the approach could potentially be generalized to other disease states and immunological phenotypes. A later analysis reported that several top co-occurrence clusters appeared linked to parvovirus B19, influenza, CMV and Epstein-Barr virus. A further reported finding was that TCR beta sequences accurately predicted the HLA-A and HLA-B alleles for most subjects in the first cohort. This cohort had only TCR beta chains sequenced, and the lack of alpha or paired-chain data limited which features could be detected. An association between a missense DCLRE1C variant and V-gene and J-gene trimming of TCR beta chains was found in a later genetic analysis and replicated in an independent cohort. In the study, around 150 TCR beta chains were listed as associated with cytomegalovirus. In a later analysis, the rate of TCR association differed among HLA loci, with DRB1 alleles having the most associated TCRs and HLA-C alleles having the fewest. The presence/absence analyses assumed that sequencing depth was roughly uniform across donors, and that assumption may not be true. Most CMV-associated TCR beta chains appeared to be HLA-restricted in a later analysis, and the HLA associations seemed to be driven largely by CMV exposure. Compared with equally common non-associated chains, HLA-associated TCR beta chains in a later analysis were more clonally expanded and had lower generation probabilities. A few of the identified cytomegalovirus-associated TCR beta chains were confirmed in vitro to be specific for cytomegalovirus antigens. In a later analysis, over 15,000 TCR beta sequences were associated with specific HLA alleles at a false discovery rate of 0.05. Because HLA typing was missing for some donors at each locus, association tests included only the typed subset. In an earlier analysis of approximately 590 of the donors, most TCR beta V segments appeared in productive rearrangements about 90% or about 30% of the time, broadly matching IMGT annotations. Some IMGT-functional V segments, including TRBV6-2 and TRBV6-3, could not be distinguished by the 87-base-pair reads and were therefore excluded. Because counts were too low, about 18 rarely observed V segments, including chromosome 9 orphons, were excluded from the earlier analysis of several hundred of the donors. The classifier was reported to diagnose cytomegalovirus status with high specificity and sensitivity in both the original cohort and the validation cohort. Correlated functional status among segregating V segments might be attributable to linkage disequilibrium, but an unknown experimental factor could not be ruled out. While some public TCRs were present in many individuals, most TCR sequences turned up only very rarely across donors. The only immune exposure information available for the cohort was CMV serostatus.

The library was built by means of the immunoSEQ multiplex PCR assay. For the multiplex PCR, a mixture combining 60 forward primers for TCR Vbeta segments and 13 reverse primers for TCR Jbeta segments was used. The CDR3 region of rearranged TCR beta genes was amplified from genomic DNA with a multiplex PCR assay. On the Illumina HiSeq System, the amplified TCR beta libraries were sequenced as 87-base-pair reads. The paper's data handling went like this. In a later analysis, 70 million to 95 million unique TCR beta chains were counted across the 500 to 850 repertoires, and roughly 11 million of these chains were shared by at least two donors. To remove PCR and sequencing errors, raw reads were error-corrected and collapsed into unique sequences using a nearest-neighbor algorithm that merged closely related sequences. CDR3 sequences were aligned to IMGT reference sequences to assign V, D and J gene segments. For a sequence to be retained, at least a six-nucleotide match to both a V gene segment and a J gene segment was required. A rearrangement was called productive if the CDR3 had no stop codons and remained in frame with V and J, and every other rearrangement was called non-productive. Following IMGT convention, CDR3 was defined as the stretch from the second conserved V-encoded cysteine up to the conserved J-encoded phenylalanine. In an earlier analysis of more than 550 of the donors, sequences lacking an unambiguous match to a single V gene segment were excluded. An earlier analysis of 587 of the donors called V segments functional above 56.7% productive rearrangements and segregating when the between-donor standard deviation exceeded 5%. A statistical classification framework was developed to diagnose cytomegalovirus status using the catalog of TCR beta chain sequences. In a later analysis, V and J genes were assigned by comparing TCR nucleotide sequences against IMGT/GENE-DB human TR gene sequences. The TCRdist pipeline was used in a later analysis to assign CDR3 sequences and most-parsimonious VDJ recombination scenarios. In a later analysis, each TCR beta chain was defined by its CDR3 amino acid sequence together with its V-gene family, and reads lacking a unique V-gene family were excluded. A later analysis removed 592 highly shared, low-generation-probability nucleotide sequences to deal with suspected cross-contamination and a sequencing artifact. For each public chain, a later analysis derived a clonal expansion index from normalized ranks of inferred template counts within each repertoire. Generation probabilities in a later analysis came from a VDJ recombination model fitted to out-of-frame rearrangements, and those results were checked against IGoR. In a later analysis, hypergeometric tests were used to score TCR-TCR, TCR-HLA and TCR-CMV co-occurrence, with a repertoire-size bias correction applied to TCR pairs. A later analysis estimated false discovery rates by permuting HLA or CMV assignments 20 times. In a later analysis, co-occurring TCRs were grouped using DBSCAN, with TCRdist sequence similarity added in when clustering inside HLA-allele-positive subsets. For co-occurrence clustering, repertoires with fewer than 30,000 or more than 120,000 public chains were excluded, along with roughly 5 repertoires with anomalous nucleotide sharing. The clones in this table, taken by TCRdb from immuneACCESS, are in-frame only. Not every clone is retained; where verified, under half of the shortfall comes from an unresolved V gene, and the cause of the rest is unknown. V and J calls plus clone size are reproduced from that table; the DNA served to infer D and trimming. The sample's records list roughly 190,000 clones. The ten top clones hold around 0.79% of the sample.

This chain joins TRBV30 to TRBJ1-1; TRBD1 is a possible D gene, resting on 6 matching bases. This clonotype was sampled from a woman younger than 35 in good health and CMV-seropositive. What was sequenced was PBMCs. CDR3 reads: CAWARGKAEAFF. The sequenced DNA: TGTGCCTGGGCCAGGGGAAAGGCTGAAGCTTTCTTT.